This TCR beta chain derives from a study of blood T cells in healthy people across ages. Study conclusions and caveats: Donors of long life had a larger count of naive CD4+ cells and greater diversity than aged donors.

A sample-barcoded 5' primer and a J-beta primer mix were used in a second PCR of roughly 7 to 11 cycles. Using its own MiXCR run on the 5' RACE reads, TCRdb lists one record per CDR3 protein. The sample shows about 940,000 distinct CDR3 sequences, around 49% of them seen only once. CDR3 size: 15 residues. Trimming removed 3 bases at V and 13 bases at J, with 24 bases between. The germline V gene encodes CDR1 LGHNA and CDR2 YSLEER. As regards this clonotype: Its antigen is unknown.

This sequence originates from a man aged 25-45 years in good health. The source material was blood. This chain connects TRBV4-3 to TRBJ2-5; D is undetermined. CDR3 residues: CASSHLRSTYNERYF. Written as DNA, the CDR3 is TGCGCCAGCAGCCACCTACGGAGTACCTACAATGAGCGGTACTTC.